What follows describes a single T cell receptor beta chain. These data come from a study of blood T cell repertoires in COVID-19. The wider study: Italy, Spain and the United States were the sources of the convalescent and acute COVID-19 samples. Sample material is recorded as cDNA or gDNA derived from T cells, B-cell-depleted T cells, or PBMCs.

Original analysis: Estimation of nucleated cell counts relied on the amplification of reference gene primers. TCRdb's copy holds only in-frame clones and misses some; the assay was immunoSEQ multiplex PCR. That table is the source of V, J and clone size, and D and trimming were worked out from the DNA. The sample contains some 71,000 clones, around 87% of which appear only once. The ends lost 0 bases at V and 5 bases at J; junction bases unmatched: 7. The CDR3 spans 15 residues. CDR1 is GTSNPN and CDR2 is SVGIG in the germline V gene (reference sequence). The TCR comes from a man between 50 and 59 years old with acute or convalescent COVID-19. The J gene is TRBJ1-5, the V gene TRBV30; 7 bases agree with TRBD1. The material sequenced was peripheral blood. The CDR3 region has the DNA TGTGCCTGGAGTGTACGAGTAACAGGGGATCAGCCCCAGCATTTT. This gives the protein CAWSVRVTGDQPQHF.